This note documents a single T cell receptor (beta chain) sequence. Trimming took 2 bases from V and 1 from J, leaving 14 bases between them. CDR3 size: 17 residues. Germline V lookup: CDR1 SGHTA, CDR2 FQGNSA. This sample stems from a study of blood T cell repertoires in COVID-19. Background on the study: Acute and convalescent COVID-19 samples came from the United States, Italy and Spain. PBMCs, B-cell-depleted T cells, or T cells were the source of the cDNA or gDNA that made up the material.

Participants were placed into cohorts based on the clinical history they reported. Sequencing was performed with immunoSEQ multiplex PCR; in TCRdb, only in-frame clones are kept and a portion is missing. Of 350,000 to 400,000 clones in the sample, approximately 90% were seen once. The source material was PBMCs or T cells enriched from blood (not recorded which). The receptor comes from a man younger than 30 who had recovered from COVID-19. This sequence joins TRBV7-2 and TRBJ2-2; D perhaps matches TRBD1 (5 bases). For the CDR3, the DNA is TGTGCCAGCAGCTTAAATTCAGGGTCCGGGAACACCGGGGAGCTGTTTTTT. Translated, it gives CASSLNSGSGNTGELFF.